Below, 29 T cell receptor beta chains from the same sample are listed, as sequenced in a study of CXCR3 chemokines and chemotherapy response in bladder cancer. TCRdb passed the PCR reads through MiXCR, listing each CDR3 protein once. The sample lists about 3,500 distinct CDR3 sequences, 25% to 30% occurring once. The biological material was taken from a patient whose treatment included neoadjuvant chemotherapy. All receptors derive from a human donor with bladder cancer that did not respond to neoadjuvant chemotherapy.

This clonotype was counted once. V usage is TRBV4-2 and J usage is TRBJ2-5; 13 bases fit TRBD2. The germline V gene encodes CDR1 LGHNA and CDR2 YNFKEQ. The ends lost 5 bases at V and 5 bases at J; junction bases unmatched: 5. This CDR3 has 15 amino acids. CDR3 bases: TGTGCCAGCAGCTCACTAGCGGGGGGGCTGGAGACCCAGTACTTC. Its translation: CASSSLAGGLETQYF.

In its sample, this clonotype ranks as medium-sized. The chain employs TRBV7-2 and TRBJ2-5; the D is unclear. Germline-derived CDR1 and CDR2 are SGHTA and FQGNSA. Trimming removed 0 bases at V and 5 bases at J, with 4 bases between. The CDR3 has 12 residues. In DNA form, the CDR3 reads TGTGCCAGCAGCTTAGCGGGCGAGACCCAGTACTTC. Amino acids: CASSLAGETQYF. Together with reference TRBV7-2 and TRBJ2-5, the CDR3 gives the full variable domain: GAGVSQSPSNKVTEKGKDVELRCDPISGHTALYWYRQSLGQGLEFLIYFQGNSAPDKSGLPSDRFSAERTGGSVSTLTIQRTQQEDSAVYLCASSLAGETQYFGPGTRLLVL.

The chain recombines TRBV5-5 with TRBJ1-2; TRBD1 agrees at 10 bases. The CDR3 totals 16 residues. Trimming removed 4 bases from V and 0 bases from J; junction bases left unmatched: 6. CDR1 is SGHKS, CDR2 YYEKEE, per germline (reference sequence). The CDR3 region is CASSGGQGITNYGYTF. The CDR3 region has the DNA TGTGCCAGCAGCGGGGGACAGGGGATCACTAACTATGGCTACACCTTC.

Comment on this clonotype: A clone one base away is much larger, so this may be a read error. This chain links TRBV4-1 with TRBJ2-4, with D possibly being TRBD2 (5 bases). The CDR3 loop spans 15 amino acids. CDR1 is MGHRA and CDR2 is YSYEKL in the germline V gene. CDR3 protein: CASSPYHGKRNELFF. DNA for the CDR3: TGCGCCAGCAGCCCCTACCACGGGAAACGAAATGAGCTGTTCTTC.

By share of the sample, this clonotype is medium-sized (0.01 to 0.1%). The rearrangement links TRBV27 to TRBJ2-7; D assignment may be TRBD1 or TRBD2 (5 bases each). The CDR3 is 14 residues long. The germline V gene encodes CDR1 MNHEY and CDR2 SMNVEV (reference sequence). Trimming shortened V by 4 bases and J by 5 bases, and 15 bases separated the two germline ends. The CDR3 DNA sequence: TGTGCCAGCAGTTGGGGACGGACCCTCAACGAGCAGTACTTC. Its translation is CASSWGRTLNEQYF.

On this clonotype itself: A far larger clone lies a single base away; this is likely a read error. This sequence joins TRBV6-1 and TRBJ1-5, with TRBD1 matching 8 bases. J lost 4 bases, V lost 5 bases, and 4 bases had no gene match. From germline, CDR1 is MNHNS and CDR2 SASEGT. The CDR3 is 14 amino acids. CDR3 nucleotide sequence: TGTGCCAGCAGTCACGGGACAGGAAATCAGCCCCAGCATTTT. Amino acid sequence: CASSHGTGNQPQHF.

This clonotype was counted at least ten times. The V and J genes are TRBV12-5 and TRBJ1-1; D not resolved. The CDR3 covers 15 residues. V was shortened by 1 base and J by 2 bases, with 11 bases between the two germline ends. Germline CDR1 and CDR2: LGHNT and FRNRAP. The CDR3 DNA is TGTGCTAGTGGTTTGGCCCCCAACGGAAACACTGAAGCTTTCTTT. Its protein product is CASGLAPNGNTEAFF.

This clonotype showed up many times. V is TRBV27 and J is TRBJ1-4, with D perhaps matching TRBD1 (6 bases). The ends were cut back, 6 bases at V and 11 bases at J, with 10 bases in the middle. The length of the CDR3 is 11 residues. Germline CDR1 is MNHEY and CDR2 is SMNVEV (reference sequence). The DNA for the CDR3 is TGTGCCAGCAGATCCCAGGGGAAACTGTTTTTT. Translating it yields CASRSQGKLFF. The full variable domain, with the rest looked up from reference TRBV27 and TRBJ1-4, is EAQVTQNPRYLITVTGKKLTVTCSQNMNHEYMSWYRQDPGLGLRQIYYSMNVEVTDKGDVPEGYKVSRKEKRNFPLILESPSPNQTSLYFCASRSQGKLFFGSGTQLSVL.

By sample fraction, this clonotype is large. The CDR3: CASSDPGAYTQYF. CDR3 bases: TGTGCCAGCAGTGACCCCGGGGCTTATACGCAGTATTTT. The chain employs TRBV6-2 or TRBV6-3 and TRBJ2-3; TRBD1 or TRBD2 may be the D gene (5 bases each). Between the trimmed V and J ends, which lost 5 bases and 7 bases, there was a span of 13 bases. Germline assignment: CDR1 MNHEY and CDR2 SVGEGT. The CDR3 length is 13 residues.

Turning to this clonotype: This is likely an artifact of a read error, given a far larger clone one base away. The J gene is TRBJ2-5, the V gene TRBV15, with TRBD2 identical over 16 bases. The ends lost 0 bases at V and 11 bases at J; junction bases unmatched: 15. This CDR3 comprises 19 residues. Germline V CDR1 and CDR2: LNHNV, YYDKDF (reference sequence). The CDR3: CATSRELPGLAGGANEQYF. The DNA of the CDR3 is TGTGCCACCAGCAGAGAACTGCCGGGACTAGCGGGGGGGGCGAATGAGCAGTACTTC. The entire variable domain, with the rest obtained from reference TRBV15 and TRBJ2-5, is as follows: DAMVIQNPRYQVTQFGKPVTLSCSQTLNHNVMYWYQQKSSQAPKLLFHYYDKDFNNEADTPDNFQSRRPNTSFCFLDIRSPGLGDTAMYLCATSRELPGLAGGANEQYFGPGTRLLVL.

This clonotype was seen at least ten times. The chain uses TRBV27 and TRBJ2-2; D possibly matches TRBD1 or TRBD2 (5 bases each). V gave up 0 bases and J gave up 1 base, with 15 bases separating them. CDR1 is MNHEY and CDR2 is SMNVEV in the germline V gene (reference sequence). CDR3 size: 18 residues. The CDR3, as DNA: TGTGCCAGCAGTTTATCATTTGTTGGGGGTATGAACACCGGGGAGCTGTTTTTT. Amino acids: CASSLSFVGGMNTGELFF.

This clonotype is classed as medium-sized. The rearrangement links TRBV10-3 to TRBJ1-1; D is uncertain. Trimming removed 5 bases from V and 2 bases from J, with 6 bases in between. Germline V CDR1 and CDR2: ENHRY, SYGVKD. CDR3 length: 12 amino acids. The chain's CDR3 is CAISRGNTEAFF. For the CDR3, the DNA is TGTGCCATCAGTCGGGGAAACACTGAAGCTTTCTTT.

This chain joins TRBV7-6 and TRBJ2-2, with D hard to call. CDR1 SGHVS and CDR2 FNYEAQ come from the germline V gene. V lost 0 bases and J lost 7, with 6 bases in between. This CDR3 has 13 amino acids. The chain's CDR3 is CASSLAVVGELFF. DNA of the CDR3: TGTGCCAGCAGCTTAGCGGTGGTCGGGGAGCTGTTTTTT.

On this clonotype itself: Since a far larger clone is one base different, this is likely a read error. The rearrangement uses TRBV10-3 and TRBJ1-1; D possibly corresponds to TRBD1 (5 bases). This CDR3 spans 15 amino acids. Trimming pared 10 bases from V and 2 bases from J, leaving 20 bases between. Per germline, CDR1 ENHRY and CDR2 SYGVKD. The CDR3 reads CANTHQAGDNTEAFF. CDR3 bases: TGTGCCAACACCCACCAGGCGGGGGATAACACTGAAGCTTTCTTT.

The count of this clonotype is one. This likely came from a read error, as a far larger clone is one base away. V usage is TRBV6-6 and J usage is TRBJ1-5, with D possibly TRBD1 on 5 matching bases. The CDR3 extends over 16 amino acids. Germline-derived CDR1 and CDR2 are MNHNY and SVGAGI (reference sequence). The CDR3 DNA reads as TGTGCCAGCAGTTACGGGAGGGGAGTTGTAAGTCAGCCCAAGCATTTT. Translating gives CASSYGRGVVSQPKHF.

Notes on this clonotype: A single base is all that separates this from a far larger clone, so a read error is likely. The chain carries TRBV7-2 and TRBJ1-6, with D hard to call. The CDR3 sequence is 19 residues long. From germline, CDR1 is SGHTA and CDR2 FQGNSA. The V end lost 6 bases, the J end lost 6 bases, and 27 bases lay between the germline ends. CDR3 bases: TGTGCCAGCAGTTACTCGTGGAGGCTTAGCGGAACTAGTAATTCACCCCTCCACTTT. Protein: CASSYSWRLSGTSNSPLHF.

Judged by abundance, this clonotype is medium-sized. One end of the junction varies from germline; a read error may be responsible. In nucleotides, the CDR3 is TGTGCCATCAGTGATCAGGGTCGGGGGGGCGGTGAGACCCAGTACTTC. It codes for CAISDQGRGGGETQYF. The chain uses TRBV6-6 and TRBJ2-5; 8 nucleotides match TRBD2. Germline V gives CDR1 MNHNY, CDR2 SVGAGI (reference sequence). CDR3 size: 16 residues.

The V and J genes are TRBV20-1 and TRBJ1-5, with D hard to call. V gave up 3 bases and J gave up 3 bases, with 12 bases separating them. CDR3 length equals 14 residues. The germline V gene encodes CDR1 DFQATT and CDR2 SNEGSKA (reference sequence). The DNA of the CDR3 is TGCAGTGCTAGTGCTACATGGGCCAATCAGCCCCAGCATTTT. Translated: CSASATWANQPQHF.

This clonotype occurred many times. V and J are TRBV6-5 and TRBJ1-6, with D unresolved. This CDR3 is built from 15 residues. Per the germline V gene, CDR1 is MNHEY and CDR2 is SVGAGI. Trimming pared 8 bases from V and 0 bases from J, leaving 11 bases between. The CDR3 sequence is CASSSRSSYNSPLHF. The CDR3 region has the DNA TGTGCCAGCTCTTCTCGGAGCTCCTATAATTCACCCCTCCACTTT.

Judged by abundance, this clonotype is medium-sized (0.01 to 0.1%). CDR3 amino acids: CASSPLAGGGYEQFF. CDR3 coding DNA: TGTGCCAGCAGCCCCCTAGCGGGGGGGGGCTATGAGCAGTTCTTC. The V call is TRBV7-2, the J call TRBJ2-1; 12 bases align to TRBD2. Per germline, CDR1 SGHTA and CDR2 FQGNSA. The CDR3 length is 15 residues. V gave up 5 bases and J gave up 8 bases; unmatched junction bases: 7.

This clonotype was detected many times. This chain uses TRBV10-3 with TRBJ2-7, with D perhaps being TRBD1 or TRBD2 (5 bases each). V dropped 4 bases and J dropped 1 base, with 14 bases sitting between them. The CDR3 totals 15 residues. Germline V gives CDR1 ENHRY, CDR2 SYGVKD. The CDR3 DNA reads as TGTGCCATCAGTGGTCAGGGAGCTTTTTCCTACGAGCAGTACTTC. Translating gives CAISGQGAFSYEQYF.

Comments on this clonotype: Since a far larger clone is one base different, this is likely a read error. The chain joins TRBV11-3 to TRBJ1-6; D perhaps matches TRBD1 (5 bases). Per germline, CDR1 SGHNT and CDR2 YENEEA. The CDR3 has 18 residues. V lost 0 bases to trimming and J lost 10 bases, with 22 bases between them. CDR3 in DNA: TGTGCCAGCAGCTTAGATCCAAGTGGGTGGACAAATGACTCACCCCTCCACTTT. Its translation: CASSLDPSGWTNDSPLHF.

This clonotype counts as medium-sized (0.01 to 0.1%). This rearrangement joins TRBV11-3 to TRBJ2-3; D is uncertain. Germline CDR1 is SGHNT and CDR2 is YENEEA. The length of the CDR3 is 14 residues. V lost 3 bases and J 5 bases, leaving 12 bases between the germline ends. The CDR3 spells CASSFSRTVDTQYF. The CDR3 nucleotides read TGTGCCAGCAGCTTTTCTAGAACGGTAGATACGCAGTATTTT.

This clonotype was counted ten times or more. The chain has TRBV7-3 and TRBJ2-1; 15 positions agree with TRBD2. The CDR3 totals 16 residues. The V segment lost 5 bases and the J segment 7 bases; nucleotides outside the gene matches: 6. Per germline, CDR1 SGHTA and CDR2 FQGTGA. DNA for the CDR3: TGTGCCAGCAGCGAGGGGACTAGCGGGGGGAGGAATGAGCAGTTCTTC. Translation: CASSEGTSGGRNEQFF.

In its sample, this clonotype was seen many times. The gene calls are TRBV12-3 or TRBV12-4 and TRBJ2-7; possibly TRBD1 for D (5 bases). V shed 5 bases and J shed 5 bases, with 16 bases lying between them. The CDR3 is 14 amino acids. CDR3 coding DNA: TGTGCCAGCAGTCCCCAGACAGCGCTCCACGAGCAGTACTTC. It translates to CASSPQTALHEQYF.

This clonotype was counted many times. The gene calls are TRBV12-5 and TRBJ1-3; TRBD1 is a possible D gene (6 bases). The CDR3 totals 18 residues. Trimming took 0 bases from V and 0 from J, leaving 15 bases between them. The V gene's germline CDR1 is LGHNT and CDR2 FRNRAP. CDR3 amino acids: CASGLVLVDRLSGNTIYF. The CDR3 DNA sequence: TGTGCTAGTGGTTTGGTACTGGTGGACAGACTCTCTGGAAACACCATATATTTT.

This clonotype is medium-sized. Compared with germline, one end of the junction differs, possibly owing to a read error. The chain links TRBV6-2 or TRBV6-3 to TRBJ1-2; D gene ambiguous. The CDR3 totals 9 residues. Looked up from germline, CDR1 is MNHEY and CDR2 is SVGEGT. The CDR3 spells CASKPEGSF. DNA of the CDR3: TGTGCCAGCAAACCTGAGGGAAGCTTC.

Within the sample, this clonotype is medium-sized. This chain connects TRBV6-6 to TRBJ2-7; 8 positions agree with TRBD1. The J segment lost 4 bases and the V segment lost 5 bases, leaving 7 bases of the junction unmatched. This CDR3 has 14 residues. Looked up from germline, CDR1 is MNHNY and CDR2 is SVGAGI (reference sequence). The CDR3 protein is CASSHRDRWYEQYF. In DNA form, the CDR3 reads TGTGCCAGCAGTCACCGGGACAGGTGGTACGAGCAGTACTTC.

The V and J genes are TRBV19 and TRBJ2-3; TRBD2 aligns across 15 bases. Germline V gene lookup returns CDR1 LNHDA and CDR2 SQIVND (reference sequence). The V segment lost 1 base and the J segment 3 bases; nucleotides outside the gene matches: 17. The CDR3 loop spans 22 amino acids. CDR3 protein: CASSIVGAPGGGLAGGTDTQYF. CDR3 coding DNA: TGTGCCAGTAGTATAGTTGGTGCCCCCGGGGGGGGACTAGCGGGGGGAACAGATACGCAGTATTTT.